One and the same sample provided the 11 T cell receptor beta chains below, sequenced in a study of CD8 T cells in Susac syndrome. The authors reverse transcribed roughly 0.5 to 1 ug RNA with random hexamers. TCRdb analysed the immunoSEQ multiplex PCR reads with MiXCR anew, one entry per CDR3 protein. The sample has about 210,000 distinct CDR3 sequences, 95% seen once. Sequenced material: CD4+ T cells from PBMCs. These receptors originate from a human donor with multiple sclerosis.

The J gene is TRBJ2-4, the V gene TRBV5-6, with a tentative D call TRBD2 (6 bases). Germline CDR1 reads SGHDT; CDR2 reads YYEEEE. The CDR3 is 14 residues long. Trimming pared 7 bases from V and 4 bases from J, leaving 15 bases between. The CDR3 reads CASPTRGGKNIQYF. CDR3 DNA: TGTGCCAGCCCCACACGTGGGGGGAAAAACATTCAGTACTTC.

This chain connects TRBV20-1 to TRBJ1-1, with 7 bases fitting TRBD1. V shed 4 bases, J shed 11 bases, and the junction held 10 bases outside the gene matches. Per germline, CDR1 DFQATT and CDR2 SNEGSKA (reference sequence). This CDR3 has 12 amino acids. DNA for the CDR3: TGCAGTGCTATACCGGGGACAGACAAGGCTTTCTTT. This codes for CSAIPGTDKAFF.

The chain combines TRBV3-1 with TRBJ1-1, with D maybe TRBD1 (5 bases). Trimming took off 4 bases at V and 2 bases at J, with 8 bases between the two ends. Looked up from germline, CDR1 is LGHDT and CDR2 is YNNKEL (reference sequence). This CDR3 region has 13 residues. The CDR3 DNA reads TGTGCCAGCAGCCGCGGACATAACACTGAAGCTTTCTTT. This encodes CASSRGHNTEAFF.

The rearrangement joins TRBV4-2 to TRBJ2-2; D call uncertain. Germline V gives CDR1 LGHNA, CDR2 YNFKEQ. CDR3 length equals 15 residues. The V gene lost 2 bases and the J gene lost 7 bases, with 14 bases spanning the gap. The CDR3 reads CASSQNPPGGGELFF. Here the CDR3 DNA reads TGTGCCAGCAGCCAAAACCCCCCAGGCGGCGGGGAGCTGTTTTTT.

The V call is TRBV2, the J call TRBJ2-5; no clear D. The V gene's germline CDR1 is SNHLY and CDR2 FYNNEI. The CDR3 covers 12 residues. V was trimmed by 7 bases and J by 5 bases, leaving 11 bases between them. The DNA for the CDR3 is TGTGCCAGCAAGCAGGAGACCGAGACCCAGTACTTC. It yields the protein CASKQETETQYF.

CDR3: CASSYGGRWSEQFF. The CDR3 DNA reads TGCGCCAGCAGCTATGGCGGGAGGTGGAGTGAGCAGTTCTTC. This chain connects TRBV5-1 to TRBJ2-1; 8 nucleotides align to TRBD2. The germline V gene encodes CDR1 SGHRS and CDR2 YFSETQ. The length of the CDR3 is 14 residues. The V and J ends lost 3 bases and 9 bases, in that order; junction bases with no gene match: 8.

CDR3 protein: CASSQGLDYGYTF. CDR3 in DNA: TGTGCCAGCAGCCAAGGGCTAGACTATGGCTACACCTTC. The chain carries TRBV3-1 and TRBJ1-2; D is unresolved. The CDR3 is made up of 13 amino acids. Germline V lookup: CDR1 LGHDT, CDR2 YNNKEL (reference sequence). V was trimmed by 1 base and J by 3 bases, leaving 6 bases between them.

V is TRBV29-1 and J is TRBJ2-7; 8 bases match TRBD1. This CDR3 is 14 amino acids long. J gave up 4 bases and V 6 bases, and 11 bases lay outside the gene matches. Germline V gives CDR1 SQVTM, CDR2 ANQGSEA. CDR3 residues: CSVGGQGFSYEQYF. As DNA, the CDR3 is TGCAGCGTCGGAGGACAGGGTTTCTCTTACGAGCAGTACTTC.

The chain has TRBV28 and TRBJ2-4, with D possibly being TRBD1 (6 bases). This CDR3 is built from 16 residues. With 5 bases removed from V and 0 bases from J, the gap between germline ends came to 14 bases. Per germline, CDR1 MDHEN and CDR2 SYDVKM. In DNA form, the CDR3 reads TGTGCCAGCAGTAGACCTGGACAGCAAGCCAAAAACATTCAGTACTTC. This translates into CASSRPGQQAKNIQYF.

This chain connects TRBV7-2 to TRBJ2-1; D gene ambiguous. V was pared by 7 bases and J by 0 bases, with 10 bases between. Germline V gene data show CDR1 as SGHTA and CDR2 as FQGNSA. The CDR3 runs to 14 residues. The CDR3 protein is CASTKSSSYNEQFF. In DNA form, the CDR3 reads TGTGCCAGCACCAAATCCAGCTCCTACAATGAGCAGTTCTTC.

The chain is built from TRBV6-5 and TRBJ1-2; no firm D call. CDR3 length equals 14 residues. V shed 6 bases and J shed 4 bases, with 15 bases lying between them. CDR1 is MNHEY, CDR2 SVGAGI, per germline. The CDR3 loop is CASREGVRAYGYTF. The CDR3 nucleotides are TGTGCCAGCAGAGAGGGAGTTAGGGCCTATGGCTACACCTTC.